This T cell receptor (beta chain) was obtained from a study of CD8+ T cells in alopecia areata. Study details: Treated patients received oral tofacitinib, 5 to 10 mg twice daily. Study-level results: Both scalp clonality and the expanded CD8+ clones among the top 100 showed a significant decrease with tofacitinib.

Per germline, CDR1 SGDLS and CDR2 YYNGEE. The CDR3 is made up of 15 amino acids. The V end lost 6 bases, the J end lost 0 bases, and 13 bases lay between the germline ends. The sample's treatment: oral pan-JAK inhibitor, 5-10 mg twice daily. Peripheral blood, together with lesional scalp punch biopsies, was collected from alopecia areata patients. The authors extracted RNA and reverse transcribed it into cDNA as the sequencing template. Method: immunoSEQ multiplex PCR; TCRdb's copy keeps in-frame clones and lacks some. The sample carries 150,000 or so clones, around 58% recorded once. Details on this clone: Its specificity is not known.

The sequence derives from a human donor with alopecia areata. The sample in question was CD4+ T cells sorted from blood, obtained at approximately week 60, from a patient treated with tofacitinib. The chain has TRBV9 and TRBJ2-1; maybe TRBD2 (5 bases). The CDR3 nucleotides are TGTGCCAGCACCAAAACCGGGAACTCCTACAATGAGCAGTTCTTC. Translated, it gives CASTKTGNSYNEQFF.